This T cell receptor beta chain was sequenced during a study of blood T cells in healthy people across ages. Using a J-beta primer mix together with a sample-barcoded 5' primer, a second PCR was run for about 7 to 12 cycles. TCRdb reprocessed the 5' RACE reads via MiXCR and lists one record per CDR3 protein. Among about 640,000 distinct CDR3 sequences listed, under 70% were seen once. This clonotype was counted only a few times. The junction had 5 bases not matched to a gene; V was cut back by 6 bases and J by 0 bases. Per the germline V gene, CDR1 is SGHTA and CDR2 is FQGNSA. The CDR3 consists of 15 residues. The individuals who served as donors were healthy Caucasians living in Russia, aged roughly 6 to 95.

The chain joins TRBV7-2 to TRBJ1-5, with TRBD1 matching 7 bases. The TCR originated in a man aged 55 to 70 in good health. Sequencing was carried out using blood. The CDR3 DNA follows: TGTGCCAGCAGACCCCGGACAGGTAGCAATCAGCCCCAGCATTTT. Its protein is CASRPRTGSNQPQHF. Variable domain in full (rest from reference TRBV7-2 and TRBJ1-5): GAGVSQSPSNKVTEKGKDVELRCDPISGHTALYWYRQSLGQGLEFLIYFQGNSAPDKSGLPSDRFSAERTGGSVSTLTIQRTQQEDSAVYLCASRPRTGSNQPQHFGDGTRLSIL.